The 4 T cell receptor beta chains below come from one sample, sequenced in a study of blood T cells in healthy people across ages. The use of a sample-barcoded 5' primer and a J-beta primer mix characterized a second PCR of roughly 6 to 11 cycles. TCRdb itself ran the 5' RACE reads through MiXCR, one entry per CDR3 protein. The repertoire holds roughly 1,500,000 distinct CDR3 sequences, with about 31% as singletons. The specimen sequenced was blood. Receptor source: a young woman in good health.

The chain couples TRBV7-2 to TRBJ2-2; D uncertain. With 7 bases removed from V and 6 bases from J, the gap between germline ends came to 15 bases. Germline loops: CDR1 SGHTA, CDR2 FQGNSA. The CDR3 is 14 residues long. The CDR3 protein is CASKRQERSGELFF. The CDR3 nucleotides read TGTGCCAGCAAACGGCAGGAACGGTCCGGGGAGCTGTTTTTT.

This clonotype was detected only a few times. V gene TRBV6-1 combines with J gene TRBJ1-5, with 8 bases fitting TRBD1. The CDR3 is 18 residues long. Per germline, CDR1 MNHNS and CDR2 SASEGT. Unmatched junction bases numbered 12, after V lost 2 bases and J lost 3 bases. The chain's CDR3 is CASSEYLRQGIFNQPQHF. For the CDR3, the DNA is TGTGCCAGCAGTGAATACCTCAGACAGGGGATCTTCAATCAGCCCCAGCATTTT.

The J gene is TRBJ1-5, the V gene TRBV28; D not resolved. Germline V gene lookup returns CDR1 MDHEN and CDR2 SYDVKM. The length of the CDR3 is 12 residues. Trimming pared 8 bases from V and 6 bases from J, leaving 11 bases between. The CDR3 nucleotides read TGTGCCAGCGAAAACCCCCCTCAGCCCCAGCATTTT. Amino acid sequence: CASENPPQPQHF. Complete variable domain (other parts from reference TRBV28 and TRBJ1-5): DVKVTQSSRYLVKRTGEKVFLECVQDMDHENMFWYRQDPGLGLRLIYFSYDVKMKEKGDIPEGYSVSREKKERFSLILESASTNQTSMYLCASENPPQPQHFGDGTRLSIL.

Many counts were recorded for this clonotype. The chain links TRBV5-5 to TRBJ2-5, with 14 bases matching TRBD2. This CDR3 has 15 residues. CDR1 SGHKS and CDR2 YYEKEE come from the germline V gene (reference sequence). Unmatched junction bases numbered 3, after V lost 3 bases and J lost 5 bases. CDR3 in amino acids: CASSSGLAGGETQYF. The CDR3 DNA sequence: TGTGCCAGCAGCTCAGGACTAGCGGGGGGTGAGACCCAGTACTTC.